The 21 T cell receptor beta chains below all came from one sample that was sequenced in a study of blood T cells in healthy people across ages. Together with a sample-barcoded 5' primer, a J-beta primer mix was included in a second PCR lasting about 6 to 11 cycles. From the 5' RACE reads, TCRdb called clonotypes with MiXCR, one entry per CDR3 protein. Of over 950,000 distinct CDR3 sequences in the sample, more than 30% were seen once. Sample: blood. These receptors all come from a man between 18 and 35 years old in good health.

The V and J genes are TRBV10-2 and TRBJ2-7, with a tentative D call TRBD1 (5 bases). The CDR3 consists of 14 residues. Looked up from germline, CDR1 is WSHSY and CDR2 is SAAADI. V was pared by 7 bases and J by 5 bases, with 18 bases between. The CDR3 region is CASMGRQGFHEQYF. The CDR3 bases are TGCGCCAGCATGGGTAGGCAGGGTTTTCACGAGCAGTACTTC.

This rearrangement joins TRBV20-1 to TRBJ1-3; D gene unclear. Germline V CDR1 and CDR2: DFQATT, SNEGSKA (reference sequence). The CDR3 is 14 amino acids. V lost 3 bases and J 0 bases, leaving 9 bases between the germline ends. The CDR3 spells CSASAGNSGNTIYF. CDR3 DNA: TGCAGTGCTAGTGCCGGGAACTCTGGAAACACCATATATTTT.

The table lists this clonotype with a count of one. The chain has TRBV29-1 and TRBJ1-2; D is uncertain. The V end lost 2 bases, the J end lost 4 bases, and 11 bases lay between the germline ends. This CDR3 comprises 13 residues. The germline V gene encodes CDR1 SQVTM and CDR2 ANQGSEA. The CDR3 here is CSVEIGPSYGYTF. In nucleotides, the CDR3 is TGCAGCGTTGAAATAGGCCCTTCCTATGGCTACACCTTC.

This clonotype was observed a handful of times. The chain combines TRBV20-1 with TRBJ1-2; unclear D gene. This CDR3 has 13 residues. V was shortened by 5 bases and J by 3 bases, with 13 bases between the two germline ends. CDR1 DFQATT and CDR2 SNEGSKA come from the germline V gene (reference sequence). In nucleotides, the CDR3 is TGCAGTGCTCTAGCTGAATTTTACTATGGCTACACCTTC. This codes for CSALAEFYYGYTF.

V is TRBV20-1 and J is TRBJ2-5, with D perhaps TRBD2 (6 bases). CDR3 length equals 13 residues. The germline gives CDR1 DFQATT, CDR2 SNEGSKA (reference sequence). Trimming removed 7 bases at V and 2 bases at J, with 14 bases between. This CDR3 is CSVQGAGQETQYF. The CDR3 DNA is TGCAGTGTTCAGGGTGCGGGGCAAGAGACCCAGTACTTC.

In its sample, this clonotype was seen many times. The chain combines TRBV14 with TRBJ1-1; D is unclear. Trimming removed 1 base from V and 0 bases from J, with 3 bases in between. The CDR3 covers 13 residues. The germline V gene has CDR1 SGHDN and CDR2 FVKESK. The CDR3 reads CASSQALNTEAFF. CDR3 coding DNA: TGTGCCAGCAGCCAAGCGTTGAACACTGAAGCTTTCTTT. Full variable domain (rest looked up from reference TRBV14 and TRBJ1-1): EAGVTQFPSHSVIEKGQTVTLRCDPISGHDNLYWYRRVMGKEIKFLLHFVKESKQDESGMPNNRFLAERTGGTYSTLKVQPAELEDSGVYFCASSQALNTEAFFGQGTRLTVV.

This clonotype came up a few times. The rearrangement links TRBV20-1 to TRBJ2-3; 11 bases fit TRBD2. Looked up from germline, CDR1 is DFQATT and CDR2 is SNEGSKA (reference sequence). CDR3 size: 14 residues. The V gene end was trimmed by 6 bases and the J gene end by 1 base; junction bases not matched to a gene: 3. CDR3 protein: CSATLAGGTDTQYF. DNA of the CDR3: TGCAGTGCCACACTAGCGGGGGGCACAGATACGCAGTATTTT.

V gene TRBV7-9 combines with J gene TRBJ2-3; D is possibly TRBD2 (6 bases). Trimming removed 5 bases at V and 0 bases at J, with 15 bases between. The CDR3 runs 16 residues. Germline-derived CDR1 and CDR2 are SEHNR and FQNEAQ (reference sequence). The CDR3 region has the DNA TGTGCCAGCAGCGGCGGGACTCCCACTAGCACAGATACGCAGTATTTT. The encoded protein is CASSGGTPTSTDTQYF.

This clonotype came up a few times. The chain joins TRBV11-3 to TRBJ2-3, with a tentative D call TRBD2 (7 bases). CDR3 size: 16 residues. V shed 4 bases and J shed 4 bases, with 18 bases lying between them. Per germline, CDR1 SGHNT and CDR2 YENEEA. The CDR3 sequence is CASSSTGGLYSDTQYF. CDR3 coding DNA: TGTGCCAGCAGCTCCACGGGGGGCCTTTATTCAGATACGCAGTATTTT.

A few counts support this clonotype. This CDR3 is CASSLLGPQNEQFF. The CDR3 nucleotides read TGTGCCAGCAGCTTATTAGGGCCCCAGAATGAGCAGTTCTTC. The chain employs TRBV7-2 and TRBJ2-1; D uncertain. The CDR3 has 14 amino acids. CDR1 is SGHTA, CDR2 FQGNSA, per germline. Trimming left V 2 bases short and J 7 bases short, with 12 bases between.

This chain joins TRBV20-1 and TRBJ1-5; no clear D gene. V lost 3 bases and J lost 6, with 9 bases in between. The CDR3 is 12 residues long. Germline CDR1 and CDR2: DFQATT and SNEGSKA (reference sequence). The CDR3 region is CSASVSSQPQHF. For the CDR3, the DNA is TGCAGTGCTAGCGTGTCAAGTCAGCCCCAGCATTTT.

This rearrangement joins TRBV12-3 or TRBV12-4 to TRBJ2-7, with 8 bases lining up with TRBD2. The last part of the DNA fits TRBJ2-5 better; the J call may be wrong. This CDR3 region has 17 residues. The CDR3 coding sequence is TGTGCCAGCTCAGGGTCACGGATGGGACTAGGAGGAGAGACCCAGTACTTC. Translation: CASSGSRMGLGGETQYF.

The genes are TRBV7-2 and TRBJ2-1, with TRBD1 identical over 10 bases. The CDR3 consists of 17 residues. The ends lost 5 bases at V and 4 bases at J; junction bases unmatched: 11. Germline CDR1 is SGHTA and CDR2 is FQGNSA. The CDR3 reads CASSPGQGVPFYNEQFF. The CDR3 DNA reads TGTGCCAGCAGCCCCGGACAGGGGGTCCCCTTTTACAATGAGCAGTTCTTC.

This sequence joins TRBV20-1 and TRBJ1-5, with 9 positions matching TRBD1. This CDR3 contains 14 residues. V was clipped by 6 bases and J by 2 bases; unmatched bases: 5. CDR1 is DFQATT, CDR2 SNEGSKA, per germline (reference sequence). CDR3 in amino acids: CSAGQGWGNQPQHF. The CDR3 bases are TGCAGTGCGGGACAGGGTTGGGGCAATCAGCCCCAGCATTTT.

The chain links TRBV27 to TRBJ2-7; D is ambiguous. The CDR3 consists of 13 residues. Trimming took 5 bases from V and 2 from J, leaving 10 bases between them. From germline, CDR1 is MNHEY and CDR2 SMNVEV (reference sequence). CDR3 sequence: CASSVGRAYEQYF. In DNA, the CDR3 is TGTGCCAGCAGTGTAGGACGTGCCTACGAGCAGTACTTC.

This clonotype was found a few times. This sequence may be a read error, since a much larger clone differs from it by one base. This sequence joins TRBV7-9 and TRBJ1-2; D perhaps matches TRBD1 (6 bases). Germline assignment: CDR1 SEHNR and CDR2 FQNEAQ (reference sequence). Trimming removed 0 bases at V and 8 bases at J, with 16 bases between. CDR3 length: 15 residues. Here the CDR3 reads CASSLAAGTGKGYTF. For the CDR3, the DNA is TGTGCCAGCAGCTTAGCGGCCGGAACAGGGAAAGGCTACACCTTC.

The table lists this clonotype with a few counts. CDR3 coding DNA: TGCGCCAGCAGCTCCCGGACGGCGGCTGGGGGCTACACCTTC. It is translated as CASSSRTAAGGYTF. This chain connects TRBV5-1 to TRBJ1-2, with D unclear. The CDR3 has 14 residues. Germline V gives CDR1 SGHRS, CDR2 YFSETQ. Trimming pared 3 bases from V and 8 bases from J, leaving 17 bases between. Full variable domain (remainder filled in from reference TRBV5-1 and TRBJ1-2): KAGVTQTPRYLIKTRGQQVTLSCSPISGHRSVSWYQQTPGQGLQFLFEYFSETQRNKGNFPGRFSGRQFSNSRSEMNVSTLELGDSALYLCASSSRTAAGGYTFGSGTRLTVV.

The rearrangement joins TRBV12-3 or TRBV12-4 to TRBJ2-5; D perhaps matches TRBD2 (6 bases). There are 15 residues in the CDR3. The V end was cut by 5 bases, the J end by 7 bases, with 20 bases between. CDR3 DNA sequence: TGTGCCAGCAGTCCTCGACGGGGCGGGGAAGGGACCCAGTACTTC. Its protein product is CASSPRRGGEGTQYF.

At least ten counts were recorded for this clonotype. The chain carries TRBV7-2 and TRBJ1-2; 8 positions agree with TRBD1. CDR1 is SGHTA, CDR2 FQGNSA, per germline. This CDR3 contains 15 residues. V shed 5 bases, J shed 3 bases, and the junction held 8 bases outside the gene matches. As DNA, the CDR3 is TGTGCCAGCAGCCTCGCGGACAGGGTGGACTATGGCTACACCTTC. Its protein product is CASSLADRVDYGYTF.

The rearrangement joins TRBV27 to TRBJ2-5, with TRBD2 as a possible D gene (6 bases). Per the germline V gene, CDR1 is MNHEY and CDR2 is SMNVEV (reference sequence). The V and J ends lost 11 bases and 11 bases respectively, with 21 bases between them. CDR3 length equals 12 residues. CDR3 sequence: CAGGKDGVSQYF. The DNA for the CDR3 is TGTGCCGGCGGGAAAGACGGAGTTTCACAGTACTTC.

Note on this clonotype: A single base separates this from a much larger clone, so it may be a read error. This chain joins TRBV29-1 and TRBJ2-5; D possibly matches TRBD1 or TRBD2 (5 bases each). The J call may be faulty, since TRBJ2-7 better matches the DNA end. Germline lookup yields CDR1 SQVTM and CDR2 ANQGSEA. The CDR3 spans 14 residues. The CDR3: CGVEGEGREYEQYF. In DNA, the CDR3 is TGCGGCGTTGAAGGTGAGGGCAGGGAGTACGAGCAGTACTTC.